These 22 T cell receptor beta chains originate from one sample sequenced in a study of cytomegalovirus exposure and HLA in healthy donors. With 60 Vbeta and 13 Jbeta primers, the PCR was carried out. The table came from immunoSEQ multiplex PCR; TCRdb's copy has only in-frame clones and leaves some out. The sample holds more than 150,000 clones, about 86% seen once. The specimen sequenced was PBMCs. These receptors came from a young woman in good health and CMV-seropositive.

The J gene is TRBJ2-3, the V gene TRBV5-5; D is unclear. CDR1 is SGHKS, CDR2 YYEKEE, per germline (reference sequence). The CDR3 consists of 14 residues. V was pared by 0 bases and J by 2 bases, with 7 bases between. The CDR3 sequence: CASSLDESTDTQYF. The CDR3 DNA is TGTGCCAGCAGCTTGGACGAGTCCACAGATACGCAGTATTTT.

The chain couples TRBV6-5 to TRBJ2-7; TRBD2 agrees at 8 bases. Germline V gives CDR1 MNHEY, CDR2 SVGAGI. V lost 1 base and J lost 4; bases outside the gene matches: 6. The CDR3 contains 15 residues. CDR3 nucleotide sequence: TGTGCCAGCAGTTACTTGGACGGGGGGGCGTACGAGCAGTACGTC. It translates to CASSYLDGGAYEQYV.

The V call is TRBV25-1, the J call TRBJ1-1; D remains ambiguous. Deletions cut 8 bases from V and 1 base from J, with 17 bases between. Germline CDR1 reads MGHDK; CDR2 reads SYGVNS. The CDR3 extends over 15 amino acids. This CDR3 is CASSPGEHWNTEAFF. The DNA of the CDR3 is TGTGCCAGCTCCCCCGGGGAACACTGGAACACTGAAGCTTTCTTT.

This sequence joins TRBV4-2 and TRBJ1-2; perhaps TRBD1 as D (5 bases). The CDR3 consists of 15 residues. The ends were cut back, 1 base at V and 5 bases at J, with 14 bases in the middle. Germline CDR1 is LGHNA and CDR2 is YNFKEQ. DNA for the CDR3: TGTGCCAGCAGCCAAGGAAGGGGAGGTCAATATGGCTACACCTTC. Amino acids: CASSQGRGGQYGYTF.

The V and J genes are TRBV27 and TRBJ1-6; 9 bases agree with TRBD1. Germline values: CDR1 MNHEY, CDR2 SMNVEV (reference sequence). This CDR3 is built from 14 residues. The V segment lost 2 bases and the J segment 12 bases; nucleotides outside the gene matches: 5. The CDR3: CASSLRGQGVPLHF. In DNA, the CDR3 is TGTGCCAGCAGTTTAAGGGGACAGGGAGTACCCCTCCACTTT.

The chain employs TRBV5-6 and TRBJ1-1, with 7 bases lining up with TRBD1. Unmatched junction bases numbered 6, after V lost 2 bases and J lost 11 bases. This CDR3 is built from 12 residues. Germline V gene data show CDR1 as SGHDT and CDR2 as YYEEEE. CDR3 DNA sequence: TGTGCCAGCAGCTTAAGACAGGGAAGTGCTTTCTTT. Amino acid sequence: CASSLRQGSAFF.

This chain links TRBV6-6 with TRBJ1-1; maybe TRBD1 (5 bases). CDR1 and CDR2 from the germline V gene are MNHNY and SVGAGI (reference sequence). V was shortened by 7 bases and J by 1 base, with 10 bases between the two germline ends. The CDR3 totals 13 residues. DNA for the CDR3: TGTGCCAGCAATAAACAGGAGAACACTGAAGCTTTCTTT. As protein: CASNKQENTEAFF.

This clone was observed once. This rearrangement joins TRBV18 to TRBJ1-5; 9 bases agree with TRBD1. The V gene's germline CDR1 is KGHSH and CDR2 LQKENI. The V gene end was trimmed by 5 bases and the J gene end by 6 bases; junction bases not matched to a gene: 5. This CDR3 region has 14 residues. Here the CDR3 reads CASSGTGYGQPQHF. In DNA, the CDR3 is TGTGCCAGCTCAGGGACAGGGTACGGTCAGCCCCAGCATTTT.

This clone appeared once. This rearrangement joins TRBV5-4 to TRBJ1-2, with 7 bases matching TRBD1. Looked up from germline, CDR1 is SGHNT and CDR2 is YYREEE (reference sequence). V shed 4 bases and J 3 bases; nucleotides not matched to a gene: 3. There are 13 residues in the CDR3. DNA for the CDR3: TGTGCCAGCAGCCTTACAGGGGACTATGGCTACACCTTC. Protein sequence: CASSLTGDYGYTF.

This chain joins TRBV6-5 and TRBJ2-5; TRBD1 is a possible D gene (5 bases). Trimming took 3 bases from V and 5 from J, leaving 16 bases between them. The CDR3 covers 15 residues. Germline-derived CDR1 and CDR2 are MNHEY and SVGAGI. The CDR3: CASSYRGILGETQYF. Here the CDR3 DNA reads TGTGCCAGCAGTTATAGGGGCATCCTCGGGGAGACCCAGTACTTC.

The V and J genes are TRBV12-5 and TRBJ2-3; the D gene is possibly TRBD2 (7 bases). Germline assignment: CDR1 LGHNT and CDR2 FRNRAP. CDR3 length equals 14 residues. V was shortened by 3 bases and J by 3 bases, with 10 bases between the two germline ends. This CDR3 is CASGLGGGTDTQYF. CDR3 DNA sequence: TGTGCTAGTGGTTTAGGGGGGGGGACAGATACGCAGTATTTT. Filled out from reference TRBV12-5 and TRBJ2-3, the complete variable domain reads DARVTQTPRHKVTEMGQEVTMRCQPILGHNTVFWYRQTMMQGLELLAYFRNRAPLDDSGMPKDRFSAEMPDATLATLKIQPSEPRDSAVYFCASGLGGGTDTQYFGPGTRLTVL.

This chain uses TRBV9 with TRBJ1-2; D not resolved. Germline CDR1 reads SGDLS; CDR2 reads YYNGEE. V dropped 3 bases and J dropped 2 bases, with 14 bases sitting between them. CDR3 size: 15 residues. The DNA of the CDR3 is TGTGCCAGCAGCGGCCAAGCGGTGGCAAACTATGGCTACACCTTC. Residues: CASSGQAVANYGYTF.

This clone was seen only once. The CDR3: CASSLDLDSLRTGNTIYF. CDR3 nucleotide sequence: TGTGCCAGCAGCTTAGATTTGGACTCCCTACGCACAGGAAACACCATATATTTT. The chain joins TRBV7-6 to TRBJ1-3; no definite D call. The CDR3 has 18 residues. Germline V gene data show CDR1 as SGHVS and CDR2 as FNYEAQ. V lost 1 base and J lost 4, with 20 bases in between.

The CDR3 nucleotides are TGTGCCAGCAGCTCCCCCGGGGTCGTCTCTGGAAACACCATATATTTT. Its protein is CASSSPGVVSGNTIYF. The chain links TRBV7-9 to TRBJ1-3; D gene ambiguous. The CDR3 contains 16 residues. Germline V gives CDR1 SEHNR, CDR2 FQNEAQ (reference sequence). The V end lost 4 bases, the J end lost 0 bases, and 13 bases lay between the germline ends.

The chain couples TRBV5-4 to TRBJ2-3; 8 nucleotides agree with TRBD2. The CDR3 runs 15 residues. V lost 2 bases to trimming and J lost 1 base; unmatched junction nucleotides: 3. Germline V CDR1 and CDR2: SGHNT, YYREEE (reference sequence). CDR3 nucleotide sequence: TGTGCCAGCAGCTTAACGGGGGGGGGCACAGATACGCAGTATTTT. This sequence encodes CASSLTGGGTDTQYF.

The chain employs TRBV9 and TRBJ2-5; weak D call: TRBD1 (6 bases). This CDR3 has 14 amino acids. With 0 bases removed from V and 4 bases from J, the gap between germline ends came to 10 bases. Germline-derived CDR1 and CDR2 are SGDLS and YYNGEE. The CDR3 DNA follows: TGTGCCAGCAGCGTAGGGACAGTCCGAGAGACCCAGTACTTC. Translation gives CASSVGTVRETQYF. Full variable domain (outside the CDR3, taken from reference TRBV9 and TRBJ2-5): DSGVTQTPKHLITATGQRVTLRCSPRSGDLSVYWYQQSLDQGLQFLIQYYNGEERAKGNILERFSAQQFPDLHSELNLSSLELGDSALYFCASSVGTVRETQYFGPGTRLLVL.

The V call is TRBV5-1, the J call TRBJ1-4; D ambiguous. Trimming took off 0 bases at V and 7 bases at J, with 13 bases between the two ends. CDR3 length: 15 amino acids. Germline values: CDR1 SGHRS, CDR2 YFSETQ. The CDR3 DNA reads TGCGCCAGCAGCTTGGGCGGTACGTTGGGTGAAAAACTGTTTTTT. This translates into CASSLGGTLGEKLFF.

The chain is built from TRBV4-3 and TRBJ2-3; tentative D call: TRBD2 (5 bases). The V and J ends lost 4 bases and 0 bases respectively, with 11 bases between them. Germline V gene lookup returns CDR1 LGHNA and CDR2 YSLEER. The CDR3 spans 15 residues. The CDR3 DNA is TGCGCCAGCAGCCCGAGGGCTATCAGCACAGATACGCAGTATTTT. This gives the protein CASSPRAISTDTQYF.

This chain joins TRBV7-2 and TRBJ1-2; D uncertain. V shed 1 base and J shed 8 bases, with 14 bases lying between them. This CDR3 comprises 14 residues. Germline-derived CDR1 and CDR2 are SGHTA and FQGNSA. CDR3 protein: CASSLGGTGEGYTF. In DNA, the CDR3 is TGTGCCAGCAGCTTAGGGGGAACGGGAGAGGGCTACACCTTC.

V is TRBV7-9 and J is TRBJ2-7; D is unresolved. Germline CDR1 is SEHNR and CDR2 is FQNEAQ (reference sequence). Between the trimmed V and J ends, which lost 5 bases and 2 bases, there was a span of 7 bases. The CDR3 has 12 amino acids. The DNA for the CDR3 is TGTGCCAGCAGCCGCGTCACCTACGAGCAGTACTTC. Its protein product is CASSRVTYEQYF. The entire variable domain, with the rest obtained from reference TRBV7-9 and TRBJ2-7, is as follows: DTGVSQNPRHKITKRGQNVTFRCDPISEHNRLYWYRQTLGQGPEFLTYFQNEAQLEKSRLLSDRFSAERPKGSFSTLEIQRTEQGDSAMYLCASSRVTYEQYFGPGTRLTVT.

The chain links TRBV19 to TRBJ1-1, with 9 bases matching TRBD1. V shed 6 bases and J 3 bases; nucleotides not matched to a gene: 5. The CDR3 is made up of 14 amino acids. Germline CDR1 is LNHDA and CDR2 is SQIVND (reference sequence). CDR3 bases: TGTGCCAGTAGAACAGGACAGGGGTACACTGAAGCTTTCTTT. Its protein is CASRTGQGYTEAFF.

The V gene is TRBV9, the J gene TRBJ2-1, with TRBD2 identical over 8 bases. From germline, CDR1 is SGDLS and CDR2 YYNGEE. The CDR3 is 18 amino acids. Germline trimming cut 0 bases from V and 4 bases from J; bases unmatched to any gene: 12. The CDR3 region is CASSVALGQRGKYNEQFF. CDR3 sequence (DNA): TGTGCCAGCAGCGTAGCTCTCGGACAGCGGGGGAAGTACAATGAGCAGTTCTTC.